This T cell receptor (beta chain) was sequenced in a study of blood T cell repertoires in COVID-19. Across the study: The United States, Italy and Spain supplied acute and convalescent COVID-19 samples. In each case, the material was cDNA or gDNA derived from T cells, B-cell-depleted T cells, or PBMCs.

CDR1 is MNHEY, CDR2 SVGEGT, per germline. The CDR3 has 18 amino acids. The V and J ends lost 5 bases and 6 bases, in that order; junction bases with no gene match: 18. The data were produced by immunoSEQ multiplex PCR, yet TCRdb's version contains in-frame clones alone and is incomplete. The data show about 270,000 clones, 91% seen once. Participants, roughly 18 to 90 years old, spanned under 30 US areas. In assigning cohorts, the study relied on participant-reported clinical history. Material for sequencing was PBMCs or T cells enriched from blood (not recorded which). The rearrangement joins TRBV6-2 or TRBV6-3 to TRBJ2-2; 7 nucleotides line up with TRBD2. The TCR was taken from a man between 35 and 55 years old who had been exposed to COVID-19. The CDR3 sequence: CASSPKKSRGVTPGELFF. In DNA form, the CDR3 reads TGTGCCAGCAGTCCAAAAAAAAGCCGGGGGGTTACCCCCGGGGAGCTGTTTTTT.